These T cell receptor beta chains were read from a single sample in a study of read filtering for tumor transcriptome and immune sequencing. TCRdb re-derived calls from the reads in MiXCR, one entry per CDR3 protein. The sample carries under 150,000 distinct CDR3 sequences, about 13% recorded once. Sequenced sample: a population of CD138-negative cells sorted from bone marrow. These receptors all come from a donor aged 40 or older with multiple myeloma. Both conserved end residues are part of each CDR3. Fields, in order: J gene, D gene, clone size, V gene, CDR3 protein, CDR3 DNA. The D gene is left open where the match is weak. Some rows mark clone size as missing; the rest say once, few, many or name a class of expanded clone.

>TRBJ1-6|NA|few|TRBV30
CAWSPRRGTTSNSPLHF
TGTGCCTGGAGTCCCCGGAGGGGGACAACTTCGAATTCACCCCTCCACTTT
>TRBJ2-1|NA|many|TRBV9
CASSVSGVPGQFF
TGTGCCAGCAGCGTCTCTGGGGTCCCAGGTCAGTTCTTC
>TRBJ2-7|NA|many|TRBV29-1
CSVIMTQSSTYEQYF
TGCAGCGTTATCATGACACAGAGTAGTACCTACGAGCAGTACTTC
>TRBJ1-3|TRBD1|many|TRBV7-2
CASSMRDRVSGNTIYF
TGTGCCAGCAGCATGAGGGACAGGGTGTCTGGAAACACCATATATTTT
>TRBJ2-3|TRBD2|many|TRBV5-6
CASMTSGSTDTQYF
TGTGCCAGCATGACTAGCGGAAGCACAGATACGCAGTATTTT
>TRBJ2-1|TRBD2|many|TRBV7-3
CASSSGLAGEGNEQFF
TGTGCCAGCAGCTCAGGACTAGCGGGAGAAGGAAATGAGCAGTTCTTC
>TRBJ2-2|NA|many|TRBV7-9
CASSSRSLYGELFF
TGTGCCAGCAGCTCCCGGTCCCTCTACGGGGAGCTGTTTTTT
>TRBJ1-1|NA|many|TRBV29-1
CSVISPPTEAFF
TGCAGCGTTATATCACCCCCCACTGAAGCTTTCTTT
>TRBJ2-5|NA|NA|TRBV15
CATSRDPDGFGETQYF
TGTGCCACCAGCAGAGATCCAGATGGTTTTGGGGAGACCCAGTACTTC
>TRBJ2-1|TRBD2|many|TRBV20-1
CSARGTRTSGEQFF
TGCAGTGCTAGAGGAACTCGTACTAGCGGTGAGCAGTTCTTC
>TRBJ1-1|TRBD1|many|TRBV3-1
CASSQGGTGGKAFF
TGTGCCAGCAGCCAAGGGGGGACAGGGGGTAAAGCTTTCTTT
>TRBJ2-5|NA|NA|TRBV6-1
CASRQGNQETQYF
TGTGCCAGCAGGCAGGGTAACCAAGAGACCCAGTACTTC
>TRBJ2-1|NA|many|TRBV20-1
CSAREADFYNEQFF
TGCAGTGCTAGAGAGGCGGACTTTTACAATGAGCAGTTCTTC
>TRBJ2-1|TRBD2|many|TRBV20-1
CSASLTMWEGRENEQFF
TGCAGTGCTAGCCTCACAATGTGGGAGGGCCGGGAAAATGAGCAGTTCTTC
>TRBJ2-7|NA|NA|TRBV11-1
CASSSGVAELEEQYF
TGTGCCAGCAGCTCTGGGGTCGCGGAGCTGGAGGAGCAGTACTTC
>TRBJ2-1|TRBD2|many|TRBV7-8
CASSLVTSGMVEQFF
TGTGCCAGCAGCTTAGTCACTAGCGGGATGGTTGAGCAGTTCTTC
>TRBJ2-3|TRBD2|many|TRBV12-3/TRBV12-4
CASSRGDSGATDTQYF
TGTGCCAGCAGCCGAGGTGATAGCGGGGCCACAGATACGCAGTATTTT
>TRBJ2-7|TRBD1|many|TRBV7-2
CASSLVGQSSYEQYF
TGTGCCAGCAGCTTAGTGGGACAGAGCTCCTACGAGCAGTACTTC
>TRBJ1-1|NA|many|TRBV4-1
CASSRDKGINTEAFF
TGCGCCAGCAGCCGGGACAAGGGAATAAACACTGAAGCTTTCTTT
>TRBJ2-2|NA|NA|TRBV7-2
CASSFSSSGELFF
TGTGCCAGCAGCTTTTCTAGTTCCGGGGAGCTGTTTTTT
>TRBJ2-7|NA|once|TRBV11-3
CASSPPQGIYEQYF
TGTGCCAGCAGCCCGCCGCAGGGTATCTACGAGCAGTACTTC
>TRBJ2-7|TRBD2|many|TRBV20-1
CSAAGTSGSPHYEQYF
TGCAGTGCTGCGGGGACTAGCGGGAGCCCCCACTACGAGCAGTACTTC
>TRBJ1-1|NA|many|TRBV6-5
CASGARVNTEAFF
TGTGCCAGCGGAGCACGGGTGAACACTGAAGCTTTCTTT
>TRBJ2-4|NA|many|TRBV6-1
CASSGQSLSQNIQYF
TGTGCCAGCAGTGGACAGTCTCTTAGCCAAAACATTCAGTACTTC
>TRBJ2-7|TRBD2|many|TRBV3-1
CASSRASGSPYEQYF
TGTGCCAGCAGCCGGGCTAGCGGGAGCCCCTACGAGCAGTACTTC
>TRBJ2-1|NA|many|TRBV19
CASSTGARTGSYNEQFF
TGTGCCAGTAGTACCGGGGCGAGGACCGGCTCCTACAATGAGCAGTTCTTC
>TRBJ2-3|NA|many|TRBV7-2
CASSSGSLGTDTQYF
TGTGCCAGCAGCTCCGGTTCTTTAGGCACAGATACGCAGTATTTT
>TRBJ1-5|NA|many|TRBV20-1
CSASQTVYNQPQHF
TGCAGTGCTAGTCAGACTGTTTACAATCAGCCCCAGCATTTT
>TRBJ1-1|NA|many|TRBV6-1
CASTLGPKNTEAFF
TGTGCCAGTACACTGGGACCTAAGAACACTGAAGCTTTCTTT
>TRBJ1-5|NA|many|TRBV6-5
CASSYAGSPSNQPQHF
TGTGCCAGCAGTTACGCAGGGTCCCCTAGCAATCAGCCCCAGCATTTT
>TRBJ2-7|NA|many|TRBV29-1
CSVEDRAGKGSYEQYF
TGCAGCGTTGAAGATCGAGCAGGGAAAGGCTCCTACGAGCAGTACTTC
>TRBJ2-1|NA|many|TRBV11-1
CASSFLSPGASDEQFF
TGTGCCAGCAGCTTTCTGAGTCCGGGAGCTTCAGATGAGCAGTTCTTC
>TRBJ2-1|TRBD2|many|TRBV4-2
CASSQGGTRYNEQFF
TGTGCCAGCAGCCAAGGAGGGACTAGGTACAATGAGCAGTTCTTC
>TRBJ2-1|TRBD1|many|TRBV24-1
CATSDPQGRTYNEQFF
TGTGCCACCAGTGACCCACAGGGGCGCACCTACAATGAGCAGTTCTTC
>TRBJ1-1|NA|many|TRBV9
CASGRGPNTEAFF
TGTGCCAGCGGCAGGGGACCGAACACTGAAGCTTTCTTT
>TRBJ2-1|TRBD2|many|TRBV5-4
CASSRGTSGAPYNEQFF
TGTGCCAGCAGCCGCGGGACTAGCGGGGCACCCTACAATGAGCAGTTCTTC
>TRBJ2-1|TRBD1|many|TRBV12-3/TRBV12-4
CASSLNRGRDEQFF
TGTGCCAGCAGTTTGAACAGGGGGCGCGATGAGCAGTTCTTC